Listed below are T cell receptor beta chains from one sample, sequenced in a study of CD8 T cells in ankylosing spondylitis. MiXCR was run by TCRdb on the 5' RACE reads, yielding one entry per CDR3 protein. Of under 850,000 distinct CDR3 sequences listed, about 20% are singletons. Specimen: blood, either unsorted or a sorted T cell fraction (not recorded which). All receptors come from a male donor with ankylosing spondylitis. Both conserved end residues are part of each CDR3. The D gene is left open where the match is weak. A row's size may be missing; if present it is once, few, many or a size class.

V gene	clone size	J gene	D gene	CDR3 protein	CDR3 DNA
TRBV12-3/TRBV12-4	NA	TRBJ2-7	TRBD2	CASNRGLAGVGEQYF	TGTGCCAGCAACCGGGGACTAGCGGGAGTAGGTGAGCAGTACTTC
TRBV19	NA	TRBJ1-5	TRBD1	CASRGGGQGNQPQHF	TGTGCCAGTCGAGGGGGTGGACAGGGCAATCAGCCCCAGCATTTT
TRBV29-1	many	TRBJ1-2	NA	CSVEVTGWGYTF	TGCAGCGTTGAAGTTACAGGGTGGGGCTACACCTTC
TRBV30	NA	TRBJ1-5	TRBD1	CAWSALQGDQPQHF	TGTGCCTGGAGTGCGCTACAGGGGGATCAGCCCCAGCATTTT
TRBV5-6	NA	TRBJ1-2	NA	CASSLALDSDYGYTF	TGTGCCAGCAGCTTGGCGTTGGACAGTGACTATGGCTACACCTTC
TRBV6-4	few	TRBJ1-1	NA	CASSDSTGMNTEAFF	TGTGCCAGCAGTGACTCGACAGGAATGAACACTGAAGCTTTCTTT
TRBV5-1	NA	TRBJ2-5	NA	CASSRVDGSETQYF	TGCGCCAGCAGCCGAGTTGACGGTTCAGAGACCCAGTACTTC
TRBV20-1	NA	TRBJ1-1	NA	CSARVRGAGVTEAFF	TGCAGTGCTAGAGTACGGGGGGCGGGGGTCACTGAAGCTTTCTTT
TRBV5-1	many	TRBJ2-7	NA	CASSLDHEQYF	TGCGCCAGCAGCTTGGACCACGAGCAGTACTTC
TRBV6-2/TRBV6-3	NA	TRBJ2-5	NA	CASSYSPGRNWQETQYF	TGTGCCAGCAGTTACAGCCCAGGGAGAAATTGGCAAGAGACCCAGTACTTC
TRBV12-3/TRBV12-4	few	TRBJ1-1	TRBD1	CASDRVTEAFF	TGTGCCAGCGACAGGGTCACTGAAGCTTTCTTT
TRBV5-1	NA	TRBJ1-1	NA	CASSLATTANTEAFF	TGCGCCAGCAGCTTGGCCACGACAGCGAACACTGAAGCTTTCTTT
TRBV24-1	NA	TRBJ1-2	NA	CATSDSDRDYGYTF	TGTGCCACCAGTGATTCAGACAGAGACTATGGCTACACCTTC
TRBV2	NA	TRBJ1-5	TRBD1	CASSLQGQGVNNQPQHF	TGTGCCAGCAGCCTCCAGGGACAGGGGGTTAACAATCAGCCCCAGCATTTT
TRBV7-3	few	TRBJ2-3	TRBD2	CASSLDGGARTDTQYF	TGTGCCAGCAGCTTAGACGGGGGGGCCAGGACAGATACGCAGTATTTT
TRBV7-9	NA	TRBJ1-1	NA	CASSLGPRAEAFF	TGTGCCAGCAGCCTAGGGCCTCGGGCTGAAGCTTTCTTT
TRBV11-2	few	TRBJ2-7	NA	CASSSGGGHPYEQYF	TGTGCCAGCAGCTCCGGGGGCGGGCATCCCTACGAGCAGTACTTC
TRBV5-1	NA	TRBJ1-2	TRBD1	CADIQGGQTNYGYTF	TGCGCCGATATACAGGGGGGACAAACGAACTATGGCTACACCTTC
TRBV9	few	TRBJ2-5	TRBD2	CASSGGLAGETQYF	TGTGCCAGCAGCGGGGGACTAGCAGGGGAGACCCAGTACTTC
TRBV27	few	TRBJ1-4	TRBD1	CASSLGQGYTTNEKLFF	TGTGCCAGCAGTTTAGGACAGGGTTACACAACTAATGAAAAACTGTTTTTT
TRBV5-1	NA	TRBJ2-6	NA	CASSAYSGGSGANVLTF	TGCGCCAGCAGCGCGTACTCCGGGGGCTCTGGGGCCAACGTCCTGACTTTC
TRBV20-1	NA	TRBJ2-7	NA	CSAPSYASYEQYF	TGCAGTGCTCCCTCCTACGCTTCCTACGAGCAGTACTTC
TRBV28	few	TRBJ1-1	NA	CASSTAALGHTEAFF	TGTGCCAGTAGCACCGCAGCCTTAGGGCACACTGAAGCTTTCTTT
TRBV7-2	NA	TRBJ2-5	TRBD2	CASSLGGSSYQETQYF	TGTGCCAGCAGCTTGGGGGGGAGTTCGTACCAAGAGACCCAGTACTTC
TRBV6-6	few	TRBJ2-3	TRBD2	CASSLRTSAQYF	TGTGCCAGCAGTCTCCGGACTAGCGCGCAGTATTTT
TRBV20-1	few	TRBJ2-3	TRBD2	CSASAGGAPGTDTQYF	TGCAGTGCTAGTGCGGGGGGGGCCCCTGGCACAGATACGCAGTATTTT
TRBV6-1	NA	TRBJ2-7	TRBD1	CASRQQGFGYEQYF	TGTGCCAGCAGACAACAGGGGTTTGGGTACGAGCAGTACTTC